Listed below are T cell receptor beta chains from one sample, sequenced in a study of shared clonotypes between healthy human individuals. The data were produced by immunoSEQ multiplex PCR, yet TCRdb's version contains in-frame clones alone and is incomplete. Of 700,000 to 950,000 clones detected, about 96% appear once; the ten largest clones hold about 0.22%. Sample: naive CD8+ T cells sorted from blood. These receptors all stem from a man aged 25 to 45 in good health. Both conserved end residues are part of each CDR3. Fields, in order: clone size, D gene, V gene, J gene, CDR3 protein, CDR3 DNA. A D gene is named only where the DNA matches it firmly. Clone size is given for some rows only: seen once, a few or many times, or a class if the clone is expanded.

size: NA; D: NA; V: TRBV6-5; J: TRBJ2-5; CDR3: CATPLETQYF; DNA: TGTGCCACCCCGCTTGAGACCCAGTACTTC
size: NA; D: TRBD1; V: TRBV11-1; J: TRBJ1-1; CDR3: CASSDLNRGDTEAFF; DNA: TGTGCCAGCAGCGATCTCAACAGGGGGGACACTGAAGCTTTCTTT
size: NA; D: NA; V: TRBV14; J: TRBJ1-2; CDR3: CASSQDREGPGYTF; DNA: TGTGCCAGCAGCCAAGATCGGGAAGGACCCGGCTACACCTTC
size: NA; D: NA; V: TRBV7-8; J: TRBJ2-1; CDR3: CASSEGGGWNEQFF; DNA: TGTGCCAGCAGCGAGGGAGGGGGCTGGAATGAGCAGTTCTTC
size: NA; D: NA; V: TRBV5-1; J: TRBJ2-7; CDR3: CASSSGLEREQYF; DNA: TGCGCCAGCAGCTCGGGCCTAGAGCGCGAGCAGTACTTC
size: NA; D: TRBD2; V: TRBV4-3; J: TRBJ2-2; CDR3: CASSPYGLAGNTGELFF; DNA: TGCGCCAGCAGCCCCTACGGACTAGCGGGAAACACCGGGGAGCTGTTTTTT
size: NA; D: TRBD2; V: TRBV7-8; J: TRBJ2-3; CDR3: CASSLLAGSTDTQYF; DNA: TGTGCCAGCAGCTTATTAGCGGGTAGCACAGATACGCAGTATTTT
size: NA; D: NA; V: TRBV4-3; J: TRBJ1-2; CDR3: CASSQDPGLNYGYTF; DNA: TGCGCCAGCAGCCAAGACCCGGGCCTTAACTATGGCTACACCTTC
size: NA; D: NA; V: TRBV2; J: TRBJ2-7; CDR3: CASSERGSYEQYF; DNA: TGTGCCAGCAGTGAGCGCGGGTCCTACGAGCAGTACTTC
size: NA; D: NA; V: TRBV5-8; J: TRBJ1-2; CDR3: CASSPDPGNYGYTF; DNA: TGTGCCAGCAGCCCAGACCCGGGCAACTATGGCTACACCTTC
size: NA; D: TRBD2; V: TRBV2; J: TRBJ2-7; CDR3: CASIGTSGRNEQYF; DNA: TGTGCCAGCATCGGGACTAGCGGGAGAAACGAGCAGTACTTC
size: NA; D: TRBD1; V: TRBV7-3; J: TRBJ1-4; CDR3: CASSATGATNEKLFF; DNA: TGTGCCAGCAGCGCAACAGGGGCAACTAATGAAAAACTGTTTTTT
size: once; D: NA; V: TRBV15; J: TRBJ1-4; CDR3: CATSSTGRWNEKLFF; DNA: TGTGCCACCAGCAGTACAGGTCGCTGGAATGAAAAACTGTTTTTT
size: once; D: TRBD1; V: TRBV10-3; J: TRBJ1-2; CDR3: CAINKQGQALYGYTF; DNA: TGTGCCATCAATAAACAGGGGCAAGCTCTTTATGGCTACACCTTC
size: once; D: NA; V: TRBV11-2; J: TRBJ2-2; CDR3: CASSPPDNTGELFF; DNA: TGTGCCAGCAGCCCCCCGGATAACACCGGGGAGCTGTTTTTT
size: NA; D: NA; V: TRBV28; J: TRBJ2-7; CDR3: CASSRGSYEQYF; DNA: TGTGCCAGCAGTCGGGGGTCCTACGAGCAGTACTTC
size: NA; D: NA; V: TRBV7-8; J: TRBJ2-1; CDR3: CASSLLVHEQFF; DNA: TGTGCCAGCAGCCTACTAGTACATGAGCAGTTCTTC
size: NA; D: NA; V: TRBV15; J: TRBJ2-3; CDR3: CATSRRRSGSTDTQYF; DNA: TGTGCCACCAGCAGGCGACGAAGCGGGAGCACAGATACGCAGTATTTT
size: NA; D: NA; V: TRBV29-1; J: TRBJ1-1; CDR3: CSVEAAMNTEAFF; DNA: TGCAGCGTTGAGGCAGCAATGAACACTGAAGCTTTCTTT
size: NA; D: NA; V: TRBV25-1; J: TRBJ1-2; CDR3: CASSQGQHYGYTF; DNA: TGTGCCAGCAGTCAAGGACAGCACTATGGCTACACCTTC
size: NA; D: TRBD2; V: TRBV5-1; J: TRBJ2-7; CDR3: CASSSVAGGRYEQYF; DNA: TGCGCCAGCAGCTCCGTAGCGGGAGGACGCTACGAGCAGTACTTC
size: NA; D: NA; V: TRBV6-6; J: TRBJ1-4; CDR3: CASSYEGATNEKLFF; DNA: TGTGCCAGCAGTTACGAGGGGGCAACTAATGAAAAACTGTTTTTT
size: NA; D: NA; V: TRBV2; J: TRBJ2-7; CDR3: CASPSIRDASSYEQYF; DNA: TGTGCCAGCCCATCGATCCGGGACGCTAGCTCCTACGAGCAGTACTTC
size: NA; D: NA; V: TRBV7-9; J: TRBJ1-5; CDR3: CASSLDSINQPQHF; DNA: TGTGCCAGCAGCTTAGATAGTATCAATCAGCCCCAGCATTTT
size: NA; D: NA; V: TRBV7-9; J: TRBJ2-4; CDR3: CASIPLLGNIQYF; DNA: TGTGCCAGCATCCCCTTATTGGGAAACATTCAGTACTTC
size: NA; D: NA; V: TRBV13; J: TRBJ1-4; CDR3: CASSLFGEKLFF; DNA: TGTGCCAGCAGCTTATTCGGTGAAAAACTGTTTTTT
size: NA; D: NA; V: TRBV9; J: TRBJ2-7; CDR3: CASSVGHTGSYEQYF; DNA: TGTGCCAGCAGCGTAGGACACACTGGCTCCTACGAGCAGTACTTC
size: NA; D: TRBD2; V: TRBV7-9; J: TRBJ2-2; CDR3: CASSVAGGANTGELFF; DNA: TGTGCCAGCAGCGTAGCGGGCGGGGCGAACACCGGGGAGCTGTTTTTT
size: NA; D: NA; V: TRBV7-7; J: TRBJ2-5; CDR3: CASSSGQETQYF; DNA: TGTGCTAGCAGCTCTGGGCAAGAGACCCAGTACTTC
size: NA; D: NA; V: TRBV21-1; J: TRBJ1-1; CDR3: CASSTLDRNTEAFF; DNA: TGTGCCAGCAGCACTTTGGACAGGAACACTGAAGCTTTCTTT
size: NA; D: NA; V: TRBV6-6; J: TRBJ1-1; CDR3: CASSPTLNTEAFF; DNA: TGTGCCAGCAGTCCGACATTGAACACTGAAGCTTTCTTT
size: NA; D: TRBD1; V: TRBV4-1; J: TRBJ1-5; CDR3: CASSQDGTGGNQPQHF; DNA: TGCGCCAGCAGCCAAGACGGCACAGGGGGGAATCAGCCCCAGCATTTT
size: NA; D: TRBD1; V: TRBV6-6; J: TRBJ2-7; CDR3: CASSYSDRDNEQYF; DNA: TGTGCCAGCAGTTACTCGGACAGGGATAACGAGCAGTACTTC
size: once; D: NA; V: TRBV7-9; J: TRBJ1-3; CDR3: CASSEGDSGNTIYF; DNA: TGTGCCAGCAGCGAAGGGGACTCTGGAAACACCATATATTTT
size: NA; D: TRBD2; V: TRBV7-9; J: TRBJ2-1; CDR3: CASSQSGSYNEQFF; DNA: TGTGCCAGCAGTCAAAGCGGGAGCTACAATGAGCAGTTCTTC
size: NA; D: NA; V: TRBV7-8; J: TRBJ2-1; CDR3: CASSSSGARNEQFF; DNA: TGTGCCAGCAGCTCCTCAGGGGCCAGGAATGAGCAGTTCTTC
size: NA; D: NA; V: TRBV10-3; J: TRBJ2-7; CDR3: CAITAVGGEQYF; DNA: TGTGCCATCACCGCGGTAGGGGGCGAGCAGTACTTC
size: NA; D: NA; V: TRBV5-1; J: TRBJ2-1; CDR3: CASSLVEGGSYNEQFF; DNA: TGCGCCAGCAGCTTGGTGGAGGGGGGAAGTTACAATGAGCAGTTCTTC
size: NA; D: NA; V: TRBV4-1; J: TRBJ2-5; CDR3: CASSQTSYKETQYF; DNA: TGCGCCAGCAGCCAAACCAGCTATAAAGAGACCCAGTACTTC
size: NA; D: TRBD2; V: TRBV7-9; J: TRBJ2-5; CDR3: CALNGAGGPPETQYF; DNA: TGTGCCTTAAATGGGGCGGGAGGCCCCCCAGAGACCCAGTACTTC
size: once; D: NA; V: TRBV9; J: TRBJ2-2; CDR3: CASSVMGLNTGELFF; DNA: TGTGCCAGCAGCGTAATGGGGTTGAACACCGGGGAGCTGTTTTTT
size: NA; D: NA; V: TRBV13; J: TRBJ2-6; CDR3: CASSTHRGRFDSGANVLTF; DNA: TGTGCCAGCAGCACCCATAGGGGAAGGTTTGACTCTGGGGCCAACGTCCTGACTTTC